Given below is one TCR beta chain in context. Its antigen is not yet known. No qualities accompany the bases; no much larger clone lies one base away. The germline V gene (reference sequence) specifies MNHNY as CDR1 and SVGAGI as CDR2. At the junction V is shortened by 7 bases and J by 9 bases, with 16 bases in between. The CDR3 numbers 14 residues from cysteine through phenylalanine. The kept DNA is CDR3 alone, 42 bases in frame from the first base. The cohort comprised around 690 healthy bone marrow donors. Cohort members were all nominally healthy when sampled, although unrecorded immune exposures were likely present. The donor tested CMV seronegative, placing the donor among the roughly 350 seronegative members of the cohort. A peripheral blood sample was collected from each donor, and TCR beta sequencing was performed on peripheral blood mononuclear cells. The Qiagen DNeasy Blood Extraction Kit was used to extract genomic DNA from the blood cell samples.

These data belong to a study of cytomegalovirus exposure and HLA in healthy donors (TCRdb year 2017). About the full investigation: According to an earlier analysis of several hundred of the donors, roughly 180 million T cells yielded 90 million to 130 million unique TCR beta sequences and approximately 300 Gb of sequence data. Rather than drawing on any new phenotypic data, the later analysis identified candidate immune exposures from TCR beta sequences and the way those sequences occurred across donors. The study aimed to test whether signatures of past pathogen exposure could be identified by cataloging public T cell receptors. Among the roughly 390 genotyped donors, more than 70% belonged to the genetic ancestry cluster associated with self-reported Caucasian donors. HLA typing included class I and class II loci at four-digit resolution. All discovery cohort repertoires had been generated using a single sequencing platform. Genome-wide SNP genotypes for about 60% of the roughly 670 donors were used in a later genetic analysis, which treated that subset as a discovery cohort. Four to six DR-DQ haplotypes were handled as single units for association and clustering, since linkage in the cohort was strong. Across some 400 genotyped donors of the cohort, an average of approximately 220,000 unique TCR beta nucleotide sequences per donor were sequenced, and roughly 20% of those sequences were non-productive. About 320 gigabases of sequencing data and approximately 80 million unique TCR sequences were included in an early release covering several hundred HLA-typed donors. High-throughput TCR immunosequencing, statistical association of individual TCRs with disease status, and machine learning were combined to predict cytomegalovirus infection status. Donor age, sex, ethnicity and CMV serostatus were collected together with the repertoire data. A separate validation cohort of roughly 110 different subjects was used in addition to the approximately 670-subject first cohort. The number of donors typed differed by locus, with 629-630 for A, B, C, DRB1 and DQB1, 522 for DQA1, about 610 for DPA1, and over 400 for DPB1. The T cell repertoires of about 700 subjects were profiled by immunosequencing and related to cytomegalovirus serostatus. To decide whether each TCR beta V gene segment behaved as functional or pseudogenic, an earlier analysis of nearly 600 of the donors relied on high-throughput TCR beta sequencing. A later analysis re-analyzed previously published TCR beta repertoires from hundreds of donors and added high-resolution HLA genotyping to study TCR occurrence patterns.

The library was obtained by the immunoSEQ multiplex PCR assay. For the multiplex PCR, a mixture combining 60 forward primers for TCR Vbeta segments and 13 reverse primers for TCR Jbeta segments was used. The CDR3 region of rearranged TCR beta genes was amplified from genomic DNA by a multiplex PCR assay. Amplified TCR beta libraries were sequenced as 87-base-pair reads on the Illumina HiSeq System. Regarding the original processing steps: A later analysis counted 75 million to 100 million unique TCR beta chains across the 666 repertoires, and about 10 million of these chains were shared by at least two donors. To remove PCR and sequencing errors, raw reads were error-corrected and collapsed into unique sequences using a nearest-neighbor algorithm that merged closely related sequences. Alignment of CDR3 sequences to IMGT reference sequences was used to assign V, D and J gene segments. For a sequence to be retained, a match of at least six nucleotides was required to both a V gene segment and a J gene segment. Rearrangements were called productive when the CDR3 lacked stop codons and stayed in frame with V and J; all others were non-productive. Following IMGT convention, CDR3 was defined as the stretch from the second conserved V-encoded cysteine to the conserved J-encoded phenylalanine. The earlier analysis of roughly 590 of the donors excluded sequences that lacked an unambiguous match to a single V gene segment. In an earlier analysis of several hundred of the donors, V segments were called functional above 56.7% productive rearrangements and were called segregating when the between-donor standard deviation exceeded 5%. A statistical classification framework was developed to diagnose cytomegalovirus status using the catalog of TCR beta chain sequences. In a later analysis, TCR nucleotide sequences were compared against IMGT/GENE-DB human TR gene sequences so that V and J genes could be assigned. Using the TCRdist pipeline, a later analysis assigned CDR3 sequences along with most-parsimonious VDJ recombination scenarios. In a later analysis, each TCR beta chain was defined by its CDR3 amino acid sequence together with its V-gene family, and reads without a unique V-gene family were excluded. As a way to deal with suspected cross-contamination and a sequencing artifact, a later analysis dropped hundreds of nucleotide sequences that were highly shared and had low generation probability. In a later analysis, a clonal expansion index was calculated for each public chain from normalized within-repertoire ranks of inferred template counts. In a later analysis, generation probabilities were computed with a VDJ recombination model fitted to out-of-frame rearrangements, and the resulting probabilities were checked against IGoR. A later analysis scored TCR-TCR, TCR-HLA and TCR-CMV co-occurrence with hypergeometric tests, applying a repertoire-size bias correction to TCR pairs. False discovery rates were estimated in a later analysis by permuting HLA or CMV assignments 20 times. In a later analysis, co-occurring TCRs were grouped using DBSCAN, with TCRdist sequence similarity added in when clustering inside HLA-allele-positive subsets. Repertoires with fewer than 30,000 or more than 120,000 public chains were left out of co-occurrence clustering, as were several repertoires with anomalous nucleotide sharing. Not all clones reach the TCRdb copy of this immuneACCESS table, which keeps in-frame sequences only. Checked studies attribute under half of the gap to unresolved V genes and leave the rest unexplained. The DNA gave D and trimming, while V, J and clone size come from that table. Counted in this sample were about 160,000 clones; around 72% of them appeared once. Of the sample, 2.5% is held by the ten largest clones.

General conclusions and limits of the study: Assigning TCR associations to individual alleles was difficult when HLA alleles, especially DR and DQ, strongly co-occurred. The 87-base-pair reads could not distinguish some IMGT-functional V segments, including TRBV6-2 and TRBV6-3, so those segments were excluded. The only immune exposure information available for the cohort was CMV serostatus. Because counts were too low, some 16 rarely observed V segments, including chromosome 9 orphons, were excluded from the earlier analysis of some 540 of the donors. Several of the top co-occurrence clusters appeared to be linked to parvovirus B19, influenza, CMV and Epstein-Barr virus, according to a later analysis. Because some donors lacked HLA typing at each locus, the association tests relied only on the typed subset. Correlated functional status among segregating V segments might reflect linkage disequilibrium, but an unknown experimental factor could not be ruled out. A few of the identified cytomegalovirus-associated TCR beta chains were confirmed in vitro to be specific for cytomegalovirus antigens. In a later analysis, HLA-associated TCR beta chains showed more clonal expansion and lower generation probabilities than non-associated chains that were equally common. A further reported finding was that TCR beta sequences accurately predicted the HLA-A and HLA-B alleles for most subjects in the first cohort. According to a later genetic analysis, donors in an Asian-associated ancestry cluster had fewer N-insertions in productive TCRs than the roughly 700-donor mean. According to the authors, the approach could potentially be generalized to other disease states and immunological phenotypes. The cohort was sequenced for TCR beta chains only, and without alpha or paired-chain data the features that could be detected were limited. Most TCR sequences were observed very rarely across donors, whereas some public TCRs were present in many individuals. In both the original and validation cohorts, the classifier was reported to diagnose cytomegalovirus status with high specificity and sensitivity. A later analysis associated roughly 17,000 TCR beta sequences with specific HLA alleles at a false discovery rate of 0.05. V-gene and J-gene trimming of TCR beta chains was associated with a missense DCLRE1C variant in a later genetic analysis, and the association was replicated in an independent cohort. A cluster of highly shared sequence variants was judged likely to represent a technical artifact of the sequencing pipeline. Roughly uniform sequencing depth across donors was assumed in presence/absence analyses, although this assumption may not hold. In the study, some 160 TCR beta chains were listed as associated with cytomegalovirus. In an earlier analysis of roughly 560 of the donors, most TCR beta V segments were observed in productive rearrangements about 90% or about 30% of the time, broadly matching IMGT annotations. According to a later analysis, most CMV-associated TCR beta chains appeared to be HLA-restricted, and the HLA associations seemed to be driven largely by CMV exposure. According to a later analysis, TCR association rates differed among HLA loci, with DRB1 alleles showing the most associated TCRs and HLA-C alleles showing the fewest.

The TCR originated in a female donor in good health and CMV-seronegative. Sequencing was performed on PBMCs. The chain is made from TRBV6-6 and TRBJ1-6; the best D guess is TRBD1, with 5 bases matching. CDR3 loop: CASTLTGEGSPLHF. The DNA reads as follows: TGTGCCAGCACCCTCACGGGGGAGGGTTCACCCCTCCACTTT.